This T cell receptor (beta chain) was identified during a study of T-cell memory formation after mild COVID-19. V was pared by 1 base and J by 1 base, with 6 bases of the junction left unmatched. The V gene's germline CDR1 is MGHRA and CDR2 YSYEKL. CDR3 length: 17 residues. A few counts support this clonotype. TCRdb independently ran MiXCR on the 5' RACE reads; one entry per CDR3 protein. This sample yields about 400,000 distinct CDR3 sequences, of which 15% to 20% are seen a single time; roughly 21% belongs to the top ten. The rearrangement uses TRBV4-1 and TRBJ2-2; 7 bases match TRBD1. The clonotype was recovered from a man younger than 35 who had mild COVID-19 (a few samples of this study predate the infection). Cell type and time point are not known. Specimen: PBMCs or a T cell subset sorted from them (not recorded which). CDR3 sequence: CASSQAHRGRNTGELFF. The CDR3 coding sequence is TGCGCCAGCAGCCAAGCCCACAGGGGAAGGAACACCGGGGAGCTGTTTTTT.